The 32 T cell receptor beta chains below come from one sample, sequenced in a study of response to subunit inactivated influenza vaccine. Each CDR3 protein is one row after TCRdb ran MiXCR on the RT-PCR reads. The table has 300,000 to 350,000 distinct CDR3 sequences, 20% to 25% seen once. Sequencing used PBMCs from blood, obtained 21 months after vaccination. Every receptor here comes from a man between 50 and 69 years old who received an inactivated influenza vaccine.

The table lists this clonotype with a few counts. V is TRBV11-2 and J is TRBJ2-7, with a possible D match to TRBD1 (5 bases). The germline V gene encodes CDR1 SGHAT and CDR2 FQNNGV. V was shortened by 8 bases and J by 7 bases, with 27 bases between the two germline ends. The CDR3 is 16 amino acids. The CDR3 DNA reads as TGTGCCAGCCACAGCTTGCGGAGCAGGGTTCATGGAGAGCAGTACTTC. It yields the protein CASHSLRSRVHGEQYF.

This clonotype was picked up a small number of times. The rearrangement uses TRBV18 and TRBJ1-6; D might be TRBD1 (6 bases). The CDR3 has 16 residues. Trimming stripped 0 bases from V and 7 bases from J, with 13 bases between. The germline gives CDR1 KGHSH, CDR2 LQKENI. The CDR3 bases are TGTGCCAGCTCACCACCCTCCAGGGGACAAAATTCACCCCTCCACTTT. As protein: CASSPPSRGQNSPLHF.

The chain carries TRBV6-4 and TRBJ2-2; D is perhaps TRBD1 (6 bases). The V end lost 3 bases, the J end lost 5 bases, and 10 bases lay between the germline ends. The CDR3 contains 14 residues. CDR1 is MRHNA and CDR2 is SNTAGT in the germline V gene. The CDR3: CASSEQRGTGELFF. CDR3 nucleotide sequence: TGTGCCAGCAGTGAACAGAGGGGGACCGGGGAGCTGTTTTTT.

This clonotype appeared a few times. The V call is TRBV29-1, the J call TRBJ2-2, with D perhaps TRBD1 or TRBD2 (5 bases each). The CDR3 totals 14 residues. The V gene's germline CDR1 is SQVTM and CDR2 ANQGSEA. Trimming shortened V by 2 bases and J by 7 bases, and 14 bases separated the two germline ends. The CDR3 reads CSVEQGNGGGELFF. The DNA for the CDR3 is TGCAGCGTTGAACAGGGTAACGGAGGCGGGGAGCTGTTTTTT.

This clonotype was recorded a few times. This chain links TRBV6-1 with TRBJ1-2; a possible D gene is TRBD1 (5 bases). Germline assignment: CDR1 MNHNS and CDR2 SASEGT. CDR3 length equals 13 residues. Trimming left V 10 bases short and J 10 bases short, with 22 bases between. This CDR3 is CANLKGSGGVYTF. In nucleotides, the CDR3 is TGTGCCAACCTAAAGGGTTCGGGGGGGGTCTACACCTTC.

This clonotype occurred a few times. The CDR3 region has the DNA TGTGCCAGCAGTTTCCCGGGACCGCAGAACACTGAAGCTTTCTTT. This sequence encodes CASSFPGPQNTEAFF. This chain joins TRBV12-3 or TRBV12-4 and TRBJ1-1; D might be TRBD1 (5 bases). The CDR3 contains 15 residues. V lost 3 bases and J 1 base, leaving 12 bases between the germline ends.

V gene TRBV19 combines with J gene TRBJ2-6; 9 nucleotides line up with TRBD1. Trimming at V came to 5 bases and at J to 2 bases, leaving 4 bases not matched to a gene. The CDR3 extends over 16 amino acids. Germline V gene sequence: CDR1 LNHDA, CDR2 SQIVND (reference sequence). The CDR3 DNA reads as TGTGCCAGTAGTCCTACAGGGGGCGCTGGGGCCAACGTCCTGACTTTC. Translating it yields CASSPTGGAGANVLTF.

DNA for the CDR3: TGTGCCAGCAGTTTGACAGGAGAAATGAACACTGAAGCTTTCTTT. It is translated as CASSLTGEMNTEAFF. V gene TRBV28 combines with J gene TRBJ1-1; maybe TRBD1 (6 bases). Germline CDR1 and CDR2: MDHEN and SYDVKM. The CDR3 loop spans 15 amino acids. V was trimmed by 3 bases and J by 0 bases, leaving 11 bases between them.

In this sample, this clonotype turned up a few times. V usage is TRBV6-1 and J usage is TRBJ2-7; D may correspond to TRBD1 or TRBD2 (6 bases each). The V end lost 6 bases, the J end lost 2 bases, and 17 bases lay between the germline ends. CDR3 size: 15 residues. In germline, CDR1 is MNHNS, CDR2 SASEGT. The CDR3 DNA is TGTGCCAGCAGCCCCAGAAGGGGGGCTACCTACGAGCAGTACTTC. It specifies CASSPRRGATYEQYF.

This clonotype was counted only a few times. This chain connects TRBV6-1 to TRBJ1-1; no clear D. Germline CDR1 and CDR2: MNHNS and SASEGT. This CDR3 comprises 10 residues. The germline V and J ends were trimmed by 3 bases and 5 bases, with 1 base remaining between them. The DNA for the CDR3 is TGTGCCAGCAGTGATACTGAAGCTTTCTTT. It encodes CASSDTEAFF.

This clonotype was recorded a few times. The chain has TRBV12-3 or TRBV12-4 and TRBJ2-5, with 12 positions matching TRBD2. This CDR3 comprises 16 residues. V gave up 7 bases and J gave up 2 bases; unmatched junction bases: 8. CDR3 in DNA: TGTGCCAGCAAAATCGGGACTAGCGGGTTACAAGAGACCCAGTACTTC. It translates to CASKIGTSGLQETQYF.

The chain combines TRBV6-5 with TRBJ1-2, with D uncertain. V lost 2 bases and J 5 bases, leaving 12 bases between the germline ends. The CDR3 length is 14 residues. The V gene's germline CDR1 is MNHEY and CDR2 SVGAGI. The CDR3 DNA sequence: TGTGCCAGCAGTTACCAGGACGGATATTATGGCTACACCTTC. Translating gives CASSYQDGYYGYTF.

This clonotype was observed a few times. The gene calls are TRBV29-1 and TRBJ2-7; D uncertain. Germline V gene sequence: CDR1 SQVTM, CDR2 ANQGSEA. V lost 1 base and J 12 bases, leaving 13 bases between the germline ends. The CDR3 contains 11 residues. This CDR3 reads CSVEVAQVAYF. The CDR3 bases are TGCAGCGTTGAAGTCGCCCAAGTGGCGTACTTC.

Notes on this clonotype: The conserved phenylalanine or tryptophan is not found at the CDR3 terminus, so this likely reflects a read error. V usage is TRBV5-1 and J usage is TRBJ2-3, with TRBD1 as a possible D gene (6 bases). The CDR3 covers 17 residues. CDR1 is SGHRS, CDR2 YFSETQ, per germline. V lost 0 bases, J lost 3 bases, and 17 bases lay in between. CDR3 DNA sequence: TGCGCCAGCAGCTTGGCCGTTTGGACAGATAGGACAGATACGCAGTATTCT. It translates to CASSLAVWTDRTDTQYS.

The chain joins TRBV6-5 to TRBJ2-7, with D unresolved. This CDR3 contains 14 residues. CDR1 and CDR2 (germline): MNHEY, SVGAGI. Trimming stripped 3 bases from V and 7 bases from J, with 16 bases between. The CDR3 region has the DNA TGTGCCAGCAGTTATGCCCGACACGCCTTGGAGCAGTACTTC. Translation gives CASSYARHALEQYF.

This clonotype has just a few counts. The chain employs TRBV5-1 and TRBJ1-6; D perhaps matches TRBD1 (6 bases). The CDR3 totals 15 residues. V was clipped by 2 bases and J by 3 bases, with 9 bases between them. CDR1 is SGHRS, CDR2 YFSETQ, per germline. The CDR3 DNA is TGCGCCAGCAGCTTCAGGGGTGTCTATAATTCACCCCTCCACTTT. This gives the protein CASSFRGVYNSPLHF.

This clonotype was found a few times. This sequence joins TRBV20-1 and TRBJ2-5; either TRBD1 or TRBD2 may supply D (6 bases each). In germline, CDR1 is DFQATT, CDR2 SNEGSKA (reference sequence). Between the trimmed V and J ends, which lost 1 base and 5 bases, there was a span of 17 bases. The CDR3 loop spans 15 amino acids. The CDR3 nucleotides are TGCAGTGCTAGAGGAGTCCGGGGGCATTTGGAGACCCAGTACTTC. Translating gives CSARGVRGHLETQYF.

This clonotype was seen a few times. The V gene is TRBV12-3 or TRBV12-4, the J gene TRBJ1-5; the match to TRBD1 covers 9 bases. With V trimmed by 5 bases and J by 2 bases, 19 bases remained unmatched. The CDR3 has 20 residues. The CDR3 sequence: CASSRLGRTGVSRGNQPQHF. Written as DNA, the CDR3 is TGTGCCAGCAGTCGCTTGGGAAGGACAGGGGTCTCGAGAGGCAATCAGCCCCAGCATTTT.

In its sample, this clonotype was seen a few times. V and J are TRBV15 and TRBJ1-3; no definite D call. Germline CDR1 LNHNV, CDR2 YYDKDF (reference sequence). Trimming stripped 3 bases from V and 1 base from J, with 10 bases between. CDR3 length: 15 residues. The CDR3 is CATSRDPGSGNTIYF. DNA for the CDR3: TGTGCCACCAGCAGGGACCCGGGTTCTGGAAACACCATATATTTT.

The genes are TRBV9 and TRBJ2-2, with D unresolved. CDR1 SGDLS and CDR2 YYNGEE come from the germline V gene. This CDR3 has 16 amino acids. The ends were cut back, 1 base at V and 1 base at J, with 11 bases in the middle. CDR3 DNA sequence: TGTGCCAGCAGCGTACGTGGTGGCGGGAACACCGGGGAGCTGTTTTTT. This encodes CASSVRGGGNTGELFF.

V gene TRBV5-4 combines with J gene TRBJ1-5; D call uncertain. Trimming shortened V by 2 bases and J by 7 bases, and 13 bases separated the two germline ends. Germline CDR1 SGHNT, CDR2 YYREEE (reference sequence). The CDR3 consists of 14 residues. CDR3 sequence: CASSLIGSGQPQHF. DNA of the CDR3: TGTGCCAGCAGCTTAATCGGATCGGGGCAGCCCCAGCATTTT. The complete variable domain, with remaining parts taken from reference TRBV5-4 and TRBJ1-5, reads ETGVTQSPTHLIKTRGQQVTLRCSSQSGHNTVSWYQQALGQGPQFIFQYYREEENGRGNFPPRFSGLQFPNYSSELNVNALELDDSALYLCASSLIGSGQPQHFGDGTRLSIL.

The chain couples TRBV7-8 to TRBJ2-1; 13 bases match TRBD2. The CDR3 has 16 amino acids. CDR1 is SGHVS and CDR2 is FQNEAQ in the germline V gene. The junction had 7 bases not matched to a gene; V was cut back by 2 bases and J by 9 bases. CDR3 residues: CASSLRTSGSSFEQFF. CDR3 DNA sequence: TGTGCCAGCAGCTTAAGGACTAGCGGGAGTAGCTTTGAGCAGTTCTTC.

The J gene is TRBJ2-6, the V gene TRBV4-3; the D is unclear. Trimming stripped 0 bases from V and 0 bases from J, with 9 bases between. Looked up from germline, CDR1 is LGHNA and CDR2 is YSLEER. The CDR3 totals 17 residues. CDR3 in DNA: TGCGCCAGCAGCCAAGATACTCTGGGCTCTGGGGCCAACGTCCTGACTTTC. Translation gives CASSQDTLGSGANVLTF.

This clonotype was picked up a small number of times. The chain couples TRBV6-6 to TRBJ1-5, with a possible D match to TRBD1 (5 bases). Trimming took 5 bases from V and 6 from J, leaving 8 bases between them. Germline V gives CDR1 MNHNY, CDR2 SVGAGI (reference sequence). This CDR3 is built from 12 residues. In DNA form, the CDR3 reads TGTGCCAGCAGTGACGGGGGTCAGCCCCAGCATTTT. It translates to CASSDGGQPQHF.

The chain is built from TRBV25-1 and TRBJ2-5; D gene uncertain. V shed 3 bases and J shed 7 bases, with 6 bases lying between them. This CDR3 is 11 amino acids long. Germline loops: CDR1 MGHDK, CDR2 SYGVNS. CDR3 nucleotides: TGTGCCAGCAGTGAGATTTGGACCCAGTACTTC. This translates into CASSEIWTQYF.

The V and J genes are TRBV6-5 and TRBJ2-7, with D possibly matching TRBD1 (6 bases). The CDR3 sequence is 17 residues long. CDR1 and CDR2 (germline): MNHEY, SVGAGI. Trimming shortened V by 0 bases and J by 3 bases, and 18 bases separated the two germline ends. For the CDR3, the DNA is TGTGCCAGCAGTTACTCTCAGAGTCCAGAACAGGGCTACGAGCAGTACTTC. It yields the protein CASSYSQSPEQGYEQYF.

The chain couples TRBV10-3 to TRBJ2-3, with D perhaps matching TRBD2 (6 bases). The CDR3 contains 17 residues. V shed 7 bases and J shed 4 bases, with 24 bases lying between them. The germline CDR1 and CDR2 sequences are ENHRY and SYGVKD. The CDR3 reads CAIISGGGKRSADTQYF. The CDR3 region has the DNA TGTGCCATCATCAGCGGTGGCGGGAAAAGGTCGGCAGATACGCAGTATTTT.

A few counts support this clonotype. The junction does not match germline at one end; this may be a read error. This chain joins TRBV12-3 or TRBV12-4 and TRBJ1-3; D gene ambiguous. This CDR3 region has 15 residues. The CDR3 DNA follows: TGTGCCAGCAGCCATTCGACGGACTCTGAAAACACCATATATTTT. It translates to CASSHSTDSENTIYF.

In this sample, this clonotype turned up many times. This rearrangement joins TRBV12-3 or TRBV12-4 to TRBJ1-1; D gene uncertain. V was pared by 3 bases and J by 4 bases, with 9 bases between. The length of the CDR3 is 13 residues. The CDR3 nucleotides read TGTGCCAGCAGTTTCGGGGAAGTCACTGAAGCTTTCTTT. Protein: CASSFGEVTEAFF.

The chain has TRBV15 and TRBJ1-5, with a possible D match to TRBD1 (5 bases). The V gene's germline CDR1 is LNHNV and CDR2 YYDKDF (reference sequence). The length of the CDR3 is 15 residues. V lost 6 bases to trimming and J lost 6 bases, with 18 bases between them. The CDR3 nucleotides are TGTGCCACCAGTCGTGGCAGGGAGTATACTCAGCCCCAGCATTTT. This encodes CATSRGREYTQPQHF. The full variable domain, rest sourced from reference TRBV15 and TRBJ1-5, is DAMVIQNPRYQVTQFGKPVTLSCSQTLNHNVMYWYQQKSSQAPKLLFHYYDKDFNNEADTPDNFQSRRPNTSFCFLDIRSPGLGDTAMYLCATSRGREYTQPQHFGDGTRLSIL.

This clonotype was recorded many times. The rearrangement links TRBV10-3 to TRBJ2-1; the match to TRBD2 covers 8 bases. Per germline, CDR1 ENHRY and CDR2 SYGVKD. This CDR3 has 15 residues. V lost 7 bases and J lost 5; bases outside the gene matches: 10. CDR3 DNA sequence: TGTGCCATCACCCGGGGAGCGGGAGTGGACAATGAGCAGTTCTTC. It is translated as CAITRGAGVDNEQFF.

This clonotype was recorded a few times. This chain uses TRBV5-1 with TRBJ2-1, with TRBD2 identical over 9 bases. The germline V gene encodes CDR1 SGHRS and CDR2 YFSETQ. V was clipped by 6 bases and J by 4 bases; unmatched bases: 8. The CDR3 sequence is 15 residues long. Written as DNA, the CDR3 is TGCGCCAGCACCTCGGCGGGAGGGGTTTACAATGAGCAGTTCTTC. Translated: CASTSAGGVYNEQFF.